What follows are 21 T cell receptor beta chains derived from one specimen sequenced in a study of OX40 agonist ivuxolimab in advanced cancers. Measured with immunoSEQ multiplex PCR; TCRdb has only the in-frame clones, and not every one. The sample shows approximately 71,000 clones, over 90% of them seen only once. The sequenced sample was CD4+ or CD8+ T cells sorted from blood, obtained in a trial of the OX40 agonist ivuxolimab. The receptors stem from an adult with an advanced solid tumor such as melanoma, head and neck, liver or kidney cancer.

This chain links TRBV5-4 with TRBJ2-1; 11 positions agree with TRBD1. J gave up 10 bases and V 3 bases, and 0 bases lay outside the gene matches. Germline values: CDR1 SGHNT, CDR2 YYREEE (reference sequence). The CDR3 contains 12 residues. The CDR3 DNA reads TGTGCCAGCAGCTGGACAGGGGGCGAGCAGTTCTTC. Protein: CASSWTGGEQFF.

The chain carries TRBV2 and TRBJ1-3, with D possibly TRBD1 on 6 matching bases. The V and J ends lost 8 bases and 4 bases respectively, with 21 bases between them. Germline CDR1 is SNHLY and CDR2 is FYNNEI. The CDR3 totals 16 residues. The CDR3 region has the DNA TGTGCCAGCGGCGTCGGCGGGGACACGGAGGGAAACACCATATATTTT. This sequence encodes CASGVGGDTEGNTIYF.

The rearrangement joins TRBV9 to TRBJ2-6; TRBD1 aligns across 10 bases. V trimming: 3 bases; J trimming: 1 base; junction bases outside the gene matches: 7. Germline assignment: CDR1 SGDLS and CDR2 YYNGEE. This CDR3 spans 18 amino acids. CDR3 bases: TGTGCCAGCAGCGCCACCGGGACAGGGGTGTCTGGGGCCAACGTCCTGACTTTC. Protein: CASSATGTGVSGANVLTF. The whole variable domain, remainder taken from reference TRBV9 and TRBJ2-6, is DSGVTQTPKHLITATGQRVTLRCSPRSGDLSVYWYQQSLDQGLQFLIQYYNGEERAKGNILERFSAQQFPDLHSELNLSSLELGDSALYFCASSATGTGVSGANVLTFGAGSRLTVL.

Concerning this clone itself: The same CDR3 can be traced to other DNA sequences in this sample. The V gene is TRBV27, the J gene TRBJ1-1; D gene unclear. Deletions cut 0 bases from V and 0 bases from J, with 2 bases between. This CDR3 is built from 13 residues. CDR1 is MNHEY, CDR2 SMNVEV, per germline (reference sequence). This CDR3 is CASSLSLNTEAFF. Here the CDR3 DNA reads TGTGCCAGCAGTTTATCATTGAACACTGAAGCTTTCTTT.

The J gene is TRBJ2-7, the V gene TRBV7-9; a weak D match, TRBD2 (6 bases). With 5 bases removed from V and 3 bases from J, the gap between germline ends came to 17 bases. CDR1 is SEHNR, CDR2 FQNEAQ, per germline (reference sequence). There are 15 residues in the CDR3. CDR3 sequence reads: CASSRVGAGIYEQYF. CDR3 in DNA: TGTGCCAGCAGCCGCGTGGGCGCGGGGATCTACGAGCAGTACTTC.

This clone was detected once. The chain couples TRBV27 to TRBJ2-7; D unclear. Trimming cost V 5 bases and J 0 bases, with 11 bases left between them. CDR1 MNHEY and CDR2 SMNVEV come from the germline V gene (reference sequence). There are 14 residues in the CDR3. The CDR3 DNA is TGTGCCAGCAGTCCCCTGCAGAGCTCCTACGAGCAGTACTTC. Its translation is CASSPLQSSYEQYF.

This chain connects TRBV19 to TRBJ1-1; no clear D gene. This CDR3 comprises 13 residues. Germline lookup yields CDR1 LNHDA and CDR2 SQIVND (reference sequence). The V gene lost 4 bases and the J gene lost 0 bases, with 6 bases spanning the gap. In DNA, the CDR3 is TGTGCCAGTAGTAGGGTACTGAACACTGAAGCTTTCTTT. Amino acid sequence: CASSRVLNTEAFF.

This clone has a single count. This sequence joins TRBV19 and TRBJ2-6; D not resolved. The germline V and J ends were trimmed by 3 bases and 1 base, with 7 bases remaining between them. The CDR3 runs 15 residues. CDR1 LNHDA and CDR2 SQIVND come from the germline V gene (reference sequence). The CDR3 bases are TGTGCCAGTAGTATCTGGGAATCTGGGGCCAACGTCCTGACTTTC. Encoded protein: CASSIWESGANVLTF.

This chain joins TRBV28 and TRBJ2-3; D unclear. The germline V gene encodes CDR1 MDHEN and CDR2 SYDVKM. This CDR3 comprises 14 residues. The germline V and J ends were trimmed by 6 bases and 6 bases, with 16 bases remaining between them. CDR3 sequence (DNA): TGTGCCAGCAGGGAGACACCCTTTCCCGATACGCAGTATTTT. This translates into CASRETPFPDTQYF.

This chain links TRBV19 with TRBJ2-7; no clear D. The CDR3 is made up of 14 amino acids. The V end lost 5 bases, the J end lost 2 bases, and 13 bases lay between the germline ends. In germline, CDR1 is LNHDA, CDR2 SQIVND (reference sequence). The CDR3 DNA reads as TGTGCCAGTAGTCCCGGAATAGTAGCCTACGAGCAGTACTTC. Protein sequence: CASSPGIVAYEQYF.

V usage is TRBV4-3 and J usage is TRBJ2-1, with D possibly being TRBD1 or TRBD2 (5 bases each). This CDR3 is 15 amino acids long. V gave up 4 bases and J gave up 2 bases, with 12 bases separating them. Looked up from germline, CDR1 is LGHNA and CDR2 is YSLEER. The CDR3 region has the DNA TGCGCCAGCAGCCCCCGGGACGGAACCTACAATGAGCAGTTCTTC. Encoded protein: CASSPRDGTYNEQFF.

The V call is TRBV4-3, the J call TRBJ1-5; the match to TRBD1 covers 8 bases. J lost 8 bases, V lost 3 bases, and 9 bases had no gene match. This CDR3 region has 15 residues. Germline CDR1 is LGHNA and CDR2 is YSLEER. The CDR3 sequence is CASSQGTGNGKPQHF. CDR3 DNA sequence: TGCGCCAGCAGCCAGGGGACAGGCAATGGGAAGCCCCAGCATTTT.

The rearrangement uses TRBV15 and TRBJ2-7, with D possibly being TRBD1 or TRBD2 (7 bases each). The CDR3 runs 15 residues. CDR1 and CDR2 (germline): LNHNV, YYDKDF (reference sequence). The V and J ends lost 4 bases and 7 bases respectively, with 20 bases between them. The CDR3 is CATSIRGGSLDEQYF. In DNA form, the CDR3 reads TGTGCCACCAGCATCAGGGGGGGCTCCCTCGATGAGCAGTACTTC.

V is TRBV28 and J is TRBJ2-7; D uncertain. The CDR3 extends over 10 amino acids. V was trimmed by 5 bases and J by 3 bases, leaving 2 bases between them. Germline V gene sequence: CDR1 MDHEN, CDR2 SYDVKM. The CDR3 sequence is CASSNYEQYF. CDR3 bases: TGTGCCAGCAGTAACTACGAGCAGTACTTC.

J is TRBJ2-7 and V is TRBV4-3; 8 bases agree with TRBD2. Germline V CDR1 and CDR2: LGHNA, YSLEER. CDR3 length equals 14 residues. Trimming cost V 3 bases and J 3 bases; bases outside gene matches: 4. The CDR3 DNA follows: TGCGCCAGCAGCCACGGGCGGGAGGTCTACGAGCAGTACTTC. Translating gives CASSHGREVYEQYF.

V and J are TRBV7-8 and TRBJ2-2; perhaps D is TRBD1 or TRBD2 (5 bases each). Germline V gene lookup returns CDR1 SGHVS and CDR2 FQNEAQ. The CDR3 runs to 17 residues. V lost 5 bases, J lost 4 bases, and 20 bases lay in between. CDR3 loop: CASSLILGTSSTGELFF. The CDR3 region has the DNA TGTGCCAGCAGCCTCATCCTCGGGACCTCGAGCACCGGGGAGCTGTTTTTT. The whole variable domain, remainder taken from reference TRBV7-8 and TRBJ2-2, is GAGVSQSPRYKVAKRGQDVALRCDPISGHVSLFWYQQALGQGPEFLTYFQNEAQLDKSGLPSDRFFAERPEGSVSTLKIQRTQQEDSAVYLCASSLILGTSSTGELFFGEGSRLTVL.

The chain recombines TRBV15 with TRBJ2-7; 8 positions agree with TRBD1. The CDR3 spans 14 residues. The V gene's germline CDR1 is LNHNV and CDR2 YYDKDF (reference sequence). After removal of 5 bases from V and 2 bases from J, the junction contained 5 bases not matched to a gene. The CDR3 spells CATSVGQGPYEQYF. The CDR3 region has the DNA TGTGCCACCAGCGTAGGACAGGGCCCCTACGAGCAGTACTTC.

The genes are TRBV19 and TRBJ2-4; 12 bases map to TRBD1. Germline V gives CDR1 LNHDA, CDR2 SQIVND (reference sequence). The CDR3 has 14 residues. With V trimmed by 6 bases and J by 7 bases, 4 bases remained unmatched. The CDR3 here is CASRGTGGWNIQYF. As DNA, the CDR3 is TGTGCCAGTAGGGGGACAGGGGGCTGGAACATTCAGTACTTC.

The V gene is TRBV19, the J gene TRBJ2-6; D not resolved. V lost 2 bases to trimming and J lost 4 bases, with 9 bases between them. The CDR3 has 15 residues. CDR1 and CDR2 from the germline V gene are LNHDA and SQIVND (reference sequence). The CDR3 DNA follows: TGTGCCAGTAGTATAACGGCGTTCGGGGCCAACGTCCTGACTTTC. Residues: CASSITAFGANVLTF.

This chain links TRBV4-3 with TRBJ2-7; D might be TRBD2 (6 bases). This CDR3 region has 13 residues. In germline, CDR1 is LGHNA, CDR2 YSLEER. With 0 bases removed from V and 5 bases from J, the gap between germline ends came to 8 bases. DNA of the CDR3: TGCGCCAGCAGCCAAGATGGGGGGAACGAGCAGTACTTC. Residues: CASSQDGGNEQYF.

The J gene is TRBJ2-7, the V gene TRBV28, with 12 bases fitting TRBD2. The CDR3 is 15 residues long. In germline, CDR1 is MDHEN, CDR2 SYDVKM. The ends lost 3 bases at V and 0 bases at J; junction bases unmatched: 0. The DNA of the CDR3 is TGTGCCAGCAGTTTGACTAGCGGGAGCTCCTACGAGCAGTACTTC. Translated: CASSLTSGSSYEQYF.